Shown below are 14 T cell receptor beta chains from a single sample sequenced in a study of shared clonotypes between healthy human individuals. Clones were read by immunoSEQ multiplex PCR, and TCRdb kept only the in-frame ones, dropping some. The sample shows 550,000 to 800,000 clones, 74% of them seen only once. Sequenced input: memory CD4+ T cells sorted from blood. Subset: CD45RA-negative fraction. The receptors derive from a woman in her 30s in good health.

The J gene is TRBJ1-2, the V gene TRBV7-8; possible D gene TRBD1, 6 bases. Germline loops: CDR1 SGHVS, CDR2 FQNEAQ. Deletions cut 1 base from V and 0 bases from J, with 15 bases between. CDR3 length: 17 amino acids. This chain's CDR3 is CASSLVRQQGPNYGYTF. In DNA, the CDR3 is TGTGCCAGCAGCTTAGTGAGACAACAGGGACCTAACTATGGCTACACCTTC.

The chain employs TRBV5-1 and TRBJ2-7; weak D call: TRBD2 (6 bases). This CDR3 is built from 16 residues. V lost 4 bases and J lost 7, with 24 bases in between. Per germline, CDR1 SGHRS and CDR2 YFSETQ. The CDR3 sequence is CASSRTSPGPRGEQYF. In DNA, the CDR3 is TGCGCCAGCAGCCGAACGAGCCCGGGACCACGGGGGGAGCAGTACTTC.

The genes are TRBV6-6 and TRBJ2-7, with 7 bases aligning to TRBD1. In germline, CDR1 is MNHNY, CDR2 SVGAGI (reference sequence). V was pared by 6 bases and J by 4 bases, with 12 bases of the junction left unmatched. CDR3 length equals 15 residues. Here the CDR3 reads CASSSDGTAKYEQYF. The CDR3 nucleotides are TGTGCCAGCAGCTCCGATGGGACAGCGAAATACGAGCAGTACTTC.

On this clone itself: The sample contains more than one DNA sequence encoding this CDR3. The V call is TRBV28, the J call TRBJ2-4; D is uncertain. CDR3 length: 14 residues. Trimming left V 4 bases short and J 0 bases short, with 7 bases between. CDR1 and CDR2 (germline): MDHEN, SYDVKM. The CDR3 sequence is CASSSVGAKNIQYF. DNA for the CDR3: TGTGCCAGCAGTTCCGTGGGAGCCAAAAACATTCAGTACTTC.

The chain has TRBV2 and TRBJ1-5; D gene unclear. CDR3 length: 13 amino acids. V lost 0 bases and J lost 5, with 5 bases in between. CDR1 is SNHLY, CDR2 FYNNEI, per germline. In DNA form, the CDR3 reads TGTGCCAGCAGTGAAGCGATAGATCAGCCCCAGCATTTT. Its protein is CASSEAIDQPQHF.

The chain employs TRBV7-9 and TRBJ2-2, with 7 bases that match TRBD2. Germline V lookup: CDR1 SEHNR, CDR2 FQNEAQ (reference sequence). CDR3 length: 16 amino acids. Germline trimming cut 4 bases from V and 4 bases from J; bases unmatched to any gene: 9. The CDR3 DNA reads as TGTGCCAGCAGCTGGCGGGAGTCGGTGGGCACCGGGGAGCTGTTTTTT. Encoded protein: CASSWRESVGTGELFF.

J is TRBJ1-2 and V is TRBV28; maybe TRBD1 (6 bases). The CDR3 is made up of 14 amino acids. Trimming took 2 bases from V and 7 from J, leaving 14 bases between them. The germline V gene encodes CDR1 MDHEN and CDR2 SYDVKM. CDR3 in amino acids: CASSLLVGGGGYTF. The CDR3 DNA is TGTGCCAGCAGTTTACTTGTCGGGGGCGGTGGCTACACCTTC.

V and J are TRBV14 and TRBJ1-2, with D unresolved. The germline gives CDR1 SGHDN, CDR2 FVKESK. The CDR3 runs to 16 residues. The germline V and J ends were trimmed by 0 bases and 5 bases, with 16 bases remaining between them. CDR3 protein: CASSQDLGENEYGYTF. CDR3 in DNA: TGTGCCAGCAGCCAAGATCTCGGAGAGAACGAGTATGGCTACACCTTC.

This clone was recorded only once. This chain connects TRBV29-1 to TRBJ2-3; perhaps TRBD2 as D (6 bases). Germline V CDR1 and CDR2: SQVTM, ANQGSEA. The CDR3 runs to 14 residues. The ends were cut back, 7 bases at V and 5 bases at J, with 19 bases in the middle. The CDR3 loop is CSGEAGPAGDTQYF. The CDR3 DNA reads as TGCAGCGGGGAAGCGGGCCCCGCGGGAGATACGCAGTATTTT.

A remark on this clone: This sample includes further DNA sequences coding for the same CDR3. The chain employs TRBV7-9 and TRBJ2-5; maybe TRBD1 (6 bases). The CDR3 is made up of 13 amino acids. Trimming shortened V by 2 bases and J by 5 bases, and 9 bases separated the two germline ends. CDR1 and CDR2 from the germline V gene are SEHNR and FQNEAQ (reference sequence). The chain's CDR3 is CASSLRGGETQYF. The CDR3 DNA sequence: TGTGCCAGCAGCTTACGAGGGGGTGAGACCCAGTACTTC.

This clone occurred a few times. The chain carries TRBV10-1 and TRBJ2-7, with 9 bases identical to TRBD1. This CDR3 has 15 amino acids. V trimming: 6 bases; J trimming: 4 bases; junction bases outside the gene matches: 10. Germline CDR1 and CDR2: WNHNN and SYGVQD (reference sequence). CDR3 DNA: TGCGCCAGCAGCGGGGAACAGGGGGCGGGGTACGAGCAGTACTTC. Amino acid sequence: CASSGEQGAGYEQYF.

The V gene is TRBV6-6, the J gene TRBJ2-3; 10 nucleotides line up with TRBD2. The length of the CDR3 is 14 residues. Germline V gene lookup returns CDR1 MNHNY and CDR2 SVGAGI (reference sequence). J was trimmed by 1 base and V by 8 bases; bases with no gene match: 3. The CDR3 reads CASEREGGTDTQYF. The CDR3 DNA follows: TGTGCCAGCGAGCGGGAGGGGGGCACAGATACGCAGTATTTT.

V is TRBV5-1 and J is TRBJ2-7, with TRBD1 matching 7 bases. Germline assignment: CDR1 SGHRS and CDR2 YFSETQ. J lost 6 bases, V lost 0 bases, and 9 bases had no gene match. The CDR3 totals 15 residues. For the CDR3, the DNA is TGCGCCAGCAGCTTGGCCACGACAGGGTCTCGCGAGCAGTACTTC. Translation: CASSLATTGSREQYF.

The chain is built from TRBV4-1 and TRBJ1-4, with D uncertain. Per germline, CDR1 MGHRA and CDR2 YSYEKL. With 0 bases removed from V and 2 bases from J, the gap between germline ends came to 19 bases. CDR3 size: 19 residues. The CDR3 loop reads CASSQDVIIGISTNEKLFF. The CDR3 DNA sequence: TGCGCCAGCAGCCAAGACGTGATCATAGGGATTTCGACTAATGAAAAACTGTTTTTT.